The present T cell receptor (beta chain) was sequenced within a study of T-cell reconstitution after alpha-beta-depleted transplantation in children. This CDR3 comprises 15 residues. The V gene end was trimmed by 5 bases and the J gene end by 0 bases; junction bases not matched to a gene: 5. Preparation of the TCRbeta library used unique molecular identifiers. TCRdb analysed the PCR reads with MiXCR anew, one entry per CDR3 protein. The sample shows approximately 590,000 distinct CDR3 sequences, roughly 10% of them seen only once. The rearrangement uses TRBV12-3 or TRBV12-4 and TRBJ2-5, with 8 bases identical to TRBD1. The sequenced sample was PBMCs from the stem cell graft donor, obtained from the stem cell graft. The TCR comes from a human donor who donated a stem cell graft to a child with acute myeloid leukemia. CDR3 in DNA: TGTGCCAGCAGTACATGGGACAGGTACCAAGAGACCCAGTACTTC. It specifies CASSTWDRYQETQYF.